A selection of T cell receptor beta chains follows, all from one sample in a study of cytomegalovirus exposure and HLA in healthy donors. Libraries were prepared by immunoSEQ multiplex PCR; TCRdb keeps only in-frame clonotypes and omits some of them. The sample shows some 120,000 clones, around 95% of them seen only once. Material: PBMCs. These receptors were collected from a man aged 18 to 35 in good health and CMV-seronegative. Each CDR3 is given with its conserved first and last residue. Fields, in order: D gene, V gene, J gene, clone size, CDR3 DNA, CDR3 protein. A D gene is named only where the DNA matches it firmly. Rows give clone size only sometimes, using once, few, many, or a class for an expanded clone.

D gene: -
V gene: TRBV27
J gene: TRBJ1-1
clone size: -
CDR3 DNA: TGTGCCAGCAGTTCACCCCAACAGGGCTTCACTGAAGCTTTCTTT
CDR3 protein: CASSSPQQGFTEAFF

D gene: -
V gene: TRBV13
J gene: TRBJ2-7
clone size: -
CDR3 DNA: TGTGCCAGCAGCCTATCAGAGGGCCCCGAGCAGTACTTC
CDR3 protein: CASSLSEGPEQYF

D gene: TRBD1
V gene: TRBV7-3
J gene: TRBJ2-3
clone size: -
CDR3 DNA: TGTGCCAGCAGCCCATTGGGACAGGGAGGTGGCACAGATACGCAGTATTTT
CDR3 protein: CASSPLGQGGGTDTQYF

D gene: -
V gene: TRBV28
J gene: TRBJ1-3
clone size: -
CDR3 DNA: TGTGCCAGCAGCGGCAGTTGGGGAGGATTATCCGGAAACACCATATATTTT
CDR3 protein: CASSGSWGGLSGNTIYF

D gene: TRBD1
V gene: TRBV9
J gene: TRBJ1-4
clone size: -
CDR3 DNA: TGTGCCAGCAACACAGGGGGCGGAGAAAAACTGTTTTTT
CDR3 protein: CASNTGGGEKLFF

D gene: TRBD2
V gene: TRBV7-2
J gene: TRBJ2-3
clone size: -
CDR3 DNA: TGTGCCAGCAGCCAGCACCGAGCGGGAAGGACTGATACGCAGTATTTT
CDR3 protein: CASSQHRAGRTDTQYF

D gene: -
V gene: TRBV4-1
J gene: TRBJ2-7
clone size: -
CDR3 DNA: TGCGCCAGCAGCCCAAACTACCCCAATAGGTACGAGCAGTACTTC
CDR3 protein: CASSPNYPNRYEQYF

D gene: TRBD2
V gene: TRBV27
J gene: TRBJ2-7
clone size: -
CDR3 DNA: TGTGCCAGCAGTCTAGCGGCGCCCTACGAGCAGTACTTC
CDR3 protein: CASSLAAPYEQYF

D gene: -
V gene: TRBV7-6
J gene: TRBJ1-1
clone size: -
CDR3 DNA: TGTGCCAGCAGCTTCTTACCAAACCCGACAGAAAAGGGGTGGAACACTGAAGCTTTCTTT
CDR3 protein: CASSFLPNPTEKGWNTEAFF

D gene: TRBD2
V gene: TRBV6-5
J gene: TRBJ2-1
clone size: -
CDR3 DNA: TGTGCCAGCAAGGGACTAGCGGGAGTCTCTGAGCAGTTCTTC
CDR3 protein: CASKGLAGVSEQFF

D gene: -
V gene: TRBV7-6
J gene: TRBJ1-1
clone size: -
CDR3 DNA: TGTGCCAGCAGCTTACAGGGAGGAACTGAAGCTTTCTTT
CDR3 protein: CASSLQGGTEAFF

D gene: TRBD1
V gene: TRBV7-2
J gene: TRBJ1-2
clone size: -
CDR3 DNA: TGTGCCAGCAGCTTGGGACAGGCAGGGGGCTATGGCTACACCTTC
CDR3 protein: CASSLGQAGGYGYTF

D gene: -
V gene: TRBV4-3
J gene: TRBJ2-1
clone size: -
CDR3 DNA: TGCGCCAGCAGCAGACAGCCTCGGGATGAGCAGTTCTTC
CDR3 protein: CASSRQPRDEQFF

D gene: -
V gene: TRBV12-5
J gene: TRBJ2-7
clone size: -
CDR3 DNA: TGTGCTAGTGGTTTGGGCGGCCTCACCTACGAGCAGTACTTC
CDR3 protein: CASGLGGLTYEQYF

D gene: TRBD1
V gene: TRBV7-8
J gene: TRBJ1-4
clone size: -
CDR3 DNA: TGTGCCAGCAGGACAGGGGCCGGGAATGAAAAACTGTTTTTT
CDR3 protein: CASRTGAGNEKLFF

D gene: -
V gene: TRBV21-1
J gene: TRBJ2-7
clone size: -
CDR3 DNA: TGTGCCAGCAGCAGATCCGGGACAGGGTTCGAGCAGTACTTC
CDR3 protein: CASSRSGTGFEQYF

D gene: -
V gene: TRBV19
J gene: TRBJ2-7
clone size: few
CDR3 DNA: TGTGCCAGCAGAGGAGCGCACGAGCAGTACTTC
CDR3 protein: CASRGAHEQYF

D gene: TRBD1
V gene: TRBV7-2
J gene: TRBJ1-1
clone size: -
CDR3 DNA: TGTGCCAGCAGCTTCCAAGACAGGGGTAGCGAAGCTTTCTTT
CDR3 protein: CASSFQDRGSEAFF

D gene: -
V gene: TRBV30
J gene: TRBJ1-2
clone size: -
CDR3 DNA: TGTGCCTGGAGTGTTCGCTATGGCTACACCTTC
CDR3 protein: CAWSVRYGYTF

D gene: TRBD1
V gene: TRBV7-8
J gene: TRBJ2-7
clone size: few
CDR3 DNA: TGTGCCAGCAGCCACCGGACAGGGGAAGCCTACGAGCAGTACTTC
CDR3 protein: CASSHRTGEAYEQYF

D gene: TRBD1
V gene: TRBV19
J gene: TRBJ2-7
clone size: -
CDR3 DNA: TGTGCCACCTCGGACAGGGGGTTCTACGAGCAGTACTTC
CDR3 protein: CATSDRGFYEQYF

D gene: -
V gene: TRBV5-1
J gene: TRBJ2-7
clone size: -
CDR3 DNA: TGCGCCAGCAAGCGAGGCAACGGGGACGAGCAGTACTTC
CDR3 protein: CASKRGNGDEQYF

D gene: TRBD2
V gene: TRBV4-3
J gene: TRBJ2-3
clone size: -
CDR3 DNA: TGCGCCAGCAGCCAAGGTCTAGCGGGGAATGCAGATACGCAGTATTTT
CDR3 protein: CASSQGLAGNADTQYF

D gene: -
V gene: TRBV6-1
J gene: TRBJ2-7
clone size: -
CDR3 DNA: TGTGCCAGCAGTGCCGGACAGCAGGTCTACGAGCAGTACTTC
CDR3 protein: CASSAGQQVYEQYF

D gene: -
V gene: TRBV6-5
J gene: TRBJ1-2
clone size: -
CDR3 DNA: TGTGCCAGCAGTTACACAGGCAAATATGGCTACACCTTC
CDR3 protein: CASSYTGKYGYTF

D gene: TRBD1
V gene: TRBV6-1
J gene: TRBJ2-7
clone size: -
CDR3 DNA: TGTGCCAGCAGTGAAAAAGGTTGGGGACAGGGGGGCTACGAGCAGTACTTC
CDR3 protein: CASSEKGWGQGGYEQYF

D gene: -
V gene: TRBV12-5
J gene: TRBJ2-7
clone size: -
CDR3 DNA: TGTGCTAGCTCGCCGGGGGAGAACTACGAGCAGTACTTC
CDR3 protein: CASSPGENYEQYF

D gene: -
V gene: TRBV5-4
J gene: TRBJ2-7
clone size: -
CDR3 DNA: TGTGCCAGCAGTCTCACAGGGATCGACGAGCAGTACTTC
CDR3 protein: CASSLTGIDEQYF

D gene: TRBD2
V gene: TRBV7-6
J gene: TRBJ2-1
clone size: -
CDR3 DNA: TGTGCCAGCAGCCGCGGACTAGCGGGAGGGCGCACGCAGTTCTTC
CDR3 protein: CASSRGLAGGRTQFF

D gene: -
V gene: TRBV7-9
J gene: TRBJ1-1
clone size: -
CDR3 DNA: TGTGCCAGCAGCTTAGTTGAGGGGAGGATTGAAGCTTTCTTT
CDR3 protein: CASSLVEGRIEAFF

D gene: -
V gene: TRBV9
J gene: TRBJ1-2
clone size: -
CDR3 DNA: TGTGCCAGCAGCGTAGGGGCAGGCCCAACCTGGGATGGCTACACCTTC
CDR3 protein: CASSVGAGPTWDGYTF

D gene: TRBD2
V gene: TRBV7-2
J gene: TRBJ2-2
clone size: -
CDR3 DNA: TGTGCCAGCAGCCCTAGCGGGATCTTAACCGGGGAGCTGTTTTTT
CDR3 protein: CASSPSGILTGELFF

D gene: -
V gene: TRBV6-1
J gene: TRBJ2-7
clone size: -
CDR3 DNA: TGTGCCAGCAGTGACCCTGGGGGGGGACAGGACCACGAGCAGTACTTC
CDR3 protein: CASSDPGGGQDHEQYF

D gene: TRBD1
V gene: TRBV19
J gene: TRBJ1-1
clone size: -
CDR3 DNA: TGTGCCACCCTGACAGGGGCGATGGCTTTCTTT
CDR3 protein: CATLTGAMAFF

D gene: -
V gene: TRBV28
J gene: TRBJ2-5
clone size: -
CDR3 DNA: TGTGCCAGCAGTCTTTACAGACTACCCGGGGAGACCCAGTACTTC
CDR3 protein: CASSLYRLPGETQYF

D gene: -
V gene: TRBV28
J gene: TRBJ1-1
clone size: -
CDR3 DNA: TGTGCCAGCAGTGAAATAACCTGGGCCGAAGCTTTCTTT
CDR3 protein: CASSEITWAEAFF

D gene: -
V gene: TRBV6-6
J gene: TRBJ1-5
clone size: -
CDR3 DNA: TGTGCCAGCAGTTACTCCCTGGACTCCCTGGGGCAGCCCCAGCATTTT
CDR3 protein: CASSYSLDSLGQPQHF

D gene: -
V gene: TRBV2
J gene: TRBJ2-2
clone size: -
CDR3 DNA: TGTGCCAGCCAGGGGCTGAACACCGGGGAGCTGTTTTTT
CDR3 protein: CASQGLNTGELFF

D gene: TRBD1
V gene: TRBV7-9
J gene: TRBJ1-1
clone size: once
CDR3 DNA: TGTGCCAGCAGCTTATTCGGGACAGGGGGAAGCACTGAAGCTTTCTTT
CDR3 protein: CASSLFGTGGSTEAFF

D gene: TRBD2
V gene: TRBV7-9
J gene: TRBJ2-3
clone size: -
CDR3 DNA: TGTGCCAGCAGCGGCCGGACTAGCGGAAGCACAGATACGCAGTATTTT
CDR3 protein: CASSGRTSGSTDTQYF

D gene: TRBD1
V gene: TRBV28
J gene: TRBJ2-1
clone size: -
CDR3 DNA: TGTGCCAGCAGGGGACAGGGGGCGCGGAATGAGCAGTTCTTC
CDR3 protein: CASRGQGARNEQFF

D gene: -
V gene: TRBV27
J gene: TRBJ1-5
clone size: -
CDR3 DNA: TGTGCCAGCAGCTATAGCAGCAATCAGCCCCAGCATTTT
CDR3 protein: CASSYSSNQPQHF

D gene: TRBD1
V gene: TRBV27
J gene: TRBJ2-1
clone size: -
CDR3 DNA: TGTGCCAGCAGCTGGGGCAAGGGGGCCTCCTACAATGAGCAGTTCTTC
CDR3 protein: CASSWGKGASYNEQFF

D gene: -
V gene: TRBV25-1
J gene: TRBJ2-3
clone size: once
CDR3 DNA: TGTGCCAGCAGTGAATGGACACCGGATCGCACAGATACGCAGTATTTT
CDR3 protein: CASSEWTPDRTDTQYF

D gene: -
V gene: TRBV7-2
J gene: TRBJ2-1
clone size: -
CDR3 DNA: TGTGCCAGCAGCTTAGGGGGTAATGGCAAGCGGGAGCAGTTCTTC
CDR3 protein: CASSLGGNGKREQFF

D gene: TRBD2
V gene: TRBV4-3
J gene: TRBJ2-3
clone size: -
CDR3 DNA: TGCGCCAGCAGCCAGGAGATTCGGACTAGCGGAGTCACAGATACGCAGTATTTT
CDR3 protein: CASSQEIRTSGVTDTQYF

D gene: -
V gene: TRBV4-1
J gene: TRBJ1-4
clone size: -
CDR3 DNA: TGCGCCAGCAGCCAATCATTGTCGGGGGCAACTAATGAAAAACTGTTTTTT
CDR3 protein: CASSQSLSGATNEKLFF

D gene: TRBD1
V gene: TRBV19
J gene: TRBJ2-1
clone size: -
CDR3 DNA: TGTGCCAGTAGTATGGGACAGGGGGGGTTGTTCTTC
CDR3 protein: CASSMGQGGLFF

D gene: TRBD2
V gene: TRBV11-3
J gene: TRBJ2-7
clone size: -
CDR3 DNA: TGTGCCAGCAGCCATCTATTTGCGGGAGACCCCCACGAGCAGTACTTC
CDR3 protein: CASSHLFAGDPHEQYF

D gene: TRBD1
V gene: TRBV23-1
J gene: TRBJ2-1
clone size: -
CDR3 DNA: TGCGCCAGCAGTCAATCTGGGACAGATTACAATGAGCAGTTCTTC
CDR3 protein: CASSQSGTDYNEQFF

D gene: TRBD1
V gene: TRBV28
J gene: TRBJ2-2
clone size: -
CDR3 DNA: TGTGCCAGCAGACCGGACAGGGCCGGGGAGCTGTTTTTT
CDR3 protein: CASRPDRAGELFF

D gene: TRBD1
V gene: TRBV6-4
J gene: TRBJ1-2
clone size: -
CDR3 DNA: TGTGCCAGCAGTACCGGGACAGACACCTCTTATGGCTACACCTTC
CDR3 protein: CASSTGTDTSYGYTF

D gene: -
V gene: TRBV5-5
J gene: TRBJ1-5
clone size: once
CDR3 DNA: TGTGCCAGCAGACAGGGTCCTAGCAATCAGCCCCAGCATTTT
CDR3 protein: CASRQGPSNQPQHF

D gene: TRBD2
V gene: TRBV4-3
J gene: TRBJ2-1
clone size: -
CDR3 DNA: TGCGCCAGCAGCCAAGATGGGGGGGACGGTTACTATGAGCAGTTCTTC
CDR3 protein: CASSQDGGDGYYEQFF

D gene: -
V gene: TRBV6-5
J gene: TRBJ1-2
clone size: -
CDR3 DNA: TGTGCCAGCAGTTACTCCAGGGAGGGCGGCTACACCTTC
CDR3 protein: CASSYSREGGYTF

D gene: -
V gene: TRBV11-3
J gene: TRBJ2-7
clone size: once
CDR3 DNA: TGTGCCAGCAGCCCCAATTCCGGGGCACTAGCCTCCTACGAGCAGTACTTC
CDR3 protein: CASSPNSGALASYEQYF

D gene: -
V gene: TRBV28
J gene: TRBJ2-2
clone size: -
CDR3 DNA: TGTGCCAGCAGTCGGCAGGGAAACACCGGGGAGCTGTTTTTT
CDR3 protein: CASSRQGNTGELFF